The rows below give T cell receptor beta chains drawn from one sample of a study of synovial regulatory T cells in juvenile arthritis. This table comes from immunoSEQ multiplex PCR, and its TCRdb copy is limited to in-frame clones, with some not included. The repertoire shows 9,500 to 10,000 clones; the top ten hold 0.99%. Sequenced material: Treg cells from blood. These receptors came from a donor aged 2-30 years with juvenile idiopathic arthritis. Both conserved end residues are part of each CDR3. Clone size is shown for a subset of rows, as once, few, many or a class of expanded clone.

v_gene	j_gene	abundance	CDR3aa
TRBV5-6	TRBJ2-7	-	CASRTAATSEQYF
TRBV11-2	TRBJ1-5	-	CASSLGQGWSQPQHF
TRBV28	TRBJ2-7	-	CASSRDPRVPEQYF
TRBV27	TRBJ1-6	-	CASSLTGRDSPLHF
TRBV5-8	TRBJ1-3	-	CASSRMGRGNTIYF
TRBV28	TRBJ2-7	-	CATSREQYF
TRBV7-9	TRBJ2-1	-	CASSFRGSFF
TRBV5-6	TRBJ1-1	medium-sized	CASYDRGRNSATEAFF
TRBV5-4	TRBJ2-7	-	CASSLSGGSYEQYF
TRBV6-1	TRBJ1-5	-	CASTPGTGGRQPQHF
TRBV15	TRBJ1-1	-	CATSRDRVPTEAFF
TRBV28	TRBJ2-1	-	CASRSGTNYNEQFF
TRBV10-3	TRBJ1-4	-	CAMAQGVGEKLFF
TRBV18	TRBJ2-7	-	CASSPSGGRYEQYF
TRBV21-1	TRBJ2-7	-	CASSVAEETGIWVLYEQYF
TRBV10-3	TRBJ2-7	-	CATASPTYRADEQYF
TRBV5-1	TRBJ2-3	-	CASSLGAGAGDTQYF
TRBV25-1	TRBJ2-7	-	CASSRVGGVSEQYF
TRBV12-2	TRBJ2-2	-	CASRLALCGRTLKNTGELFF
TRBV9	TRBJ1-3	-	CASSAQWGAGTGNTIYF
TRBV4-3	TRBJ2-5	-	CASRPRWTGQSQETQYF
TRBV6-5	TRBJ1-2	-	CAHTRVAEANYGYTF
TRBV7-2	TRBJ2-7	-	CASSLVGAPYEQYF
TRBV6-6	TRBJ1-3	-	CASSAQQGAYTIYF
TRBV19	TRBJ2-3	-	CASIGLSTDTQYF
TRBV28	TRBJ1-1	-	CASSLIAQRAFF
TRBV28	TRBJ2-6	-	CASSLYALSGANVLTF
TRBV19	TRBJ1-1	-	CASSIDEGGNTEAFF
TRBV28	TRBJ2-6	-	CASSGAEGRPGANVLTF
TRBV14	TRBJ2-7	-	CASSQGQGGFYEQYF
TRBV28	TRBJ1-5	medium-sized	CASSLVGDQPQHF
TRBV29-1	TRBJ1-2	-	CSVRGGRGYGYTF
TRBV5-6	TRBJ2-2	-	CASSLDGGELFF
TRBV19	TRBJ1-1	-	CASARDRSNTEAFF
TRBV11-1	TRBJ1-4	-	CASSQDRATGKLFF